The T cell receptor (beta chain) described here comes from a study of CD8 T cells in Susac syndrome. Study results and limitations: The relatively small number of individuals in the TCR sequencing and HLA analysis was acknowledged by the study.

Random hexamers served to reverse transcribe roughly 0.45 to 1 ug RNA. By means of immunoSEQ multiplex PCR, TCR beta CDR3 spanning 54 Vbeta and 13 Jbeta underwent amplification. TCRdb used MiXCR to reprocess the immunoSEQ multiplex PCR reads, holding one entry per CDR3 protein. The sample consists of approximately 70,000 distinct CDR3 sequences, 95% of them appearing once. TCR beta sequencing was performed on blood CD8+ and CD4+ T cells. Negative isolation yielded CD8+ and CD4+ T cells; FACS enriched TEMRA cells. This clonotype was observed once. Its target is not known. V lost 8 bases, J lost 8 bases, and 11 bases stayed unmatched. CDR3 size: 13 residues. CDR1 and CDR2 (germline): SNHLY, FYNNEI.

V usage is TRBV2 and J usage is TRBJ1-2, with TRBD1 identical over 7 bases. Material for sequencing was CD8+ T cells from PBMCs. The receptor was isolated from a human donor in good health. CDR3 bases: TGTGCCAGCTGGGACAGCCCTGGAAAGGGCTACACCTTC. Translation gives CASWDSPGKGYTF.